This is a list of T cell receptor beta chains from one sample in a study of CD4 T cells in relation to SARS-CoV-2 and coronaviruses. Clones were sequenced by immunoSEQ multiplex PCR, and TCRdb holds only the in-frame ones, with some missing. The table has approximately 27,000 clones, 65% to 80% seen once. Antigens of these TCRs are unknown. What was sequenced was CD4+ T cells from PBMCs, cultured in vitro. All receptors derive from a human donor in good health. CDR3s include the opening cysteine and the closing phenylalanine or tryptophan. The order of the fields is D gene, V gene, clone size, J gene, CDR3 DNA, CDR3 protein. D genes are given only for firm matches. Expanded clones are given a class, and other clones once, few, many or no size at all.

d_gene: .; v_gene: TRBV30; abundance: .; j_gene: TRBJ1-4; CDR3nt: TGTGCCTGGAGTGTACCGGTTTGGGCTAATGAAAAACTGTTTTTT; CDR3aa: CAWSVPVWANEKLFF
d_gene: TRBD1; v_gene: TRBV6-2/TRBV6-3; abundance: .; j_gene: TRBJ1-6; CDR3nt: TGTGCCAGCAGTTACCCCTCGCCCGTCGGACAGGGATTGAATTCACCCCTCCACTTT; CDR3aa: CASSYPSPVGQGLNSPLHF
d_gene: TRBD2; v_gene: TRBV2; abundance: .; j_gene: TRBJ2-1; CDR3nt: TGTGCCAGCAGTGATCCGACTAGCGGATACAATGAGCAGTTCTTC; CDR3aa: CASSDPTSGYNEQFF
d_gene: .; v_gene: TRBV2; abundance: .; j_gene: TRBJ2-7; CDR3nt: TGTGCCAGCATGAGGGAGAGGACCGAGAGCTCCTACGAGCAGTACTTC; CDR3aa: CASMRERTESSYEQYF
d_gene: .; v_gene: TRBV12-3/TRBV12-4; abundance: .; j_gene: TRBJ1-6; CDR3nt: TGTGCCAGCAGCTTACAGAATTCACCCCTCCACTTT; CDR3aa: CASSLQNSPLHF
d_gene: TRBD1; v_gene: TRBV30; abundance: .; j_gene: TRBJ2-7; CDR3nt: TGTGCCTGGAGTGGTGACAGGGTCTACGAGCAGTACTTC; CDR3aa: CAWSGDRVYEQYF
d_gene: .; v_gene: TRBV7-2; abundance: .; j_gene: TRBJ2-5; CDR3nt: TGTGCCAGCAGCTTAGTTAGCTCGGGAGAGACCCAGTACTTC; CDR3aa: CASSLVSSGETQYF
d_gene: .; v_gene: TRBV14; abundance: .; j_gene: TRBJ2-7; CDR3nt: TGTGCCAGCAGCCAAGTTACGGAGCAGTACTTC; CDR3aa: CASSQVTEQYF
d_gene: .; v_gene: TRBV6-2/TRBV6-3; abundance: .; j_gene: TRBJ2-1; CDR3nt: TGTGCCAGCAGTTACCCCCCGGGGTCATACAATGAGCAGTTCTTC; CDR3aa: CASSYPPGSYNEQFF
d_gene: .; v_gene: TRBV6-2/TRBV6-3; abundance: .; j_gene: TRBJ1-4; CDR3nt: TGTGCCAGCAGTTACAGCGGAGCCGGCGTTAATAATGAAAAACTGTTTTTT; CDR3aa: CASSYSGAGVNNEKLFF
d_gene: .; v_gene: TRBV7-2; abundance: .; j_gene: TRBJ2-3; CDR3nt: TGTGCCAGCAGCATGGGACCGAGCACAGATACGCAGTATTTT; CDR3aa: CASSMGPSTDTQYF
d_gene: .; v_gene: TRBV7-2; abundance: .; j_gene: TRBJ2-5; CDR3nt: TGTGCCAGCAGCTTAGGTCGCCGTGAGACCCAGTACTTC; CDR3aa: CASSLGRRETQYF
d_gene: .; v_gene: TRBV27; abundance: few; j_gene: TRBJ2-6; CDR3nt: TGTGCCAGCCGCCCCAGGGGCTCTGGGGCCAACGTCCTGACTTTC; CDR3aa: CASRPRGSGANVLTF
d_gene: TRBD1; v_gene: TRBV7-2; abundance: .; j_gene: TRBJ2-7; CDR3nt: TGTGCCAGCAGCTTAATTGGGACAGGGATCTACGAGCAGTACTTC; CDR3aa: CASSLIGTGIYEQYF
d_gene: .; v_gene: TRBV3-1/TRBV3-2; abundance: .; j_gene: TRBJ1-1; CDR3nt: TGTGCCAGCAGCCAAGTCTTGGCCCCCACTGAAGCTTTCTTT; CDR3aa: CASSQVLAPTEAFF
d_gene: .; v_gene: TRBV6-1; abundance: .; j_gene: TRBJ2-7; CDR3nt: TGTGCCAGCAGTGAAGCCAGCGACGAGCAGTACTTC; CDR3aa: CASSEASDEQYF
d_gene: .; v_gene: TRBV5-5; abundance: .; j_gene: TRBJ2-3; CDR3nt: TGTGCCAGCAGCTTGGGAGGCGGAGTTAGCACAGATACGCAGTATTTT; CDR3aa: CASSLGGGVSTDTQYF
d_gene: TRBD1; v_gene: TRBV24-1; abundance: few; j_gene: TRBJ2-3; CDR3nt: TGTGCCACCAGTGATTTTCCCGGGACAGGGGGCACAGATACGCAGTATTTT; CDR3aa: CATSDFPGTGGTDTQYF
d_gene: .; v_gene: TRBV7-2; abundance: .; j_gene: TRBJ2-1; CDR3nt: TGTGCCAGCAGCCCCCGGGGGTTCGGGGACAATGAGCAGTTCTTC; CDR3aa: CASSPRGFGDNEQFF
d_gene: .; v_gene: TRBV19; abundance: .; j_gene: TRBJ2-5; CDR3nt: TGTGCCAGTAGTCCCTCGGGTACGGGGTCGGAGACCCAGTACTTC; CDR3aa: CASSPSGTGSETQYF
d_gene: .; v_gene: TRBV7-2; abundance: .; j_gene: TRBJ2-1; CDR3nt: TGTGCCAGCAGCTTTGGTGGCGTACCATACAATGAGCAGTTCTTC; CDR3aa: CASSFGGVPYNEQFF
d_gene: .; v_gene: TRBV30; abundance: .; j_gene: TRBJ1-1; CDR3nt: TGTGCCTGGAGTGTAGGGGGAGGCACTGAAGCTTTCTTT; CDR3aa: CAWSVGGGTEAFF
d_gene: TRBD1; v_gene: TRBV18; abundance: .; j_gene: TRBJ1-1; CDR3nt: TGTGCCAGCTCAGCACGACAGGGAGAAGCTTTCTTT; CDR3aa: CASSARQGEAFF
d_gene: .; v_gene: TRBV18; abundance: once; j_gene: TRBJ1-1; CDR3nt: TGTGCCAGCTCACCTGTCGGGGACACTGAAGCTTTCTTT; CDR3aa: CASSPVGDTEAFF
d_gene: TRBD2; v_gene: TRBV9; abundance: .; j_gene: TRBJ2-1; CDR3nt: TGTGCCAGCAGCGAGGGACTAGGCTCCTACAATGAGCAGTTCTTC; CDR3aa: CASSEGLGSYNEQFF
d_gene: .; v_gene: TRBV6-2/TRBV6-3; abundance: .; j_gene: TRBJ1-2; CDR3nt: TGTGCCAGCAGCCTAGACTCCGCAGGCTATGGCTACACCTTC; CDR3aa: CASSLDSAGYGYTF
d_gene: TRBD1; v_gene: TRBV19; abundance: .; j_gene: TRBJ2-2; CDR3nt: TGTGCCAGTAGTGCAAGACAGGGGTCCACCGGGGAGCTGTTTTTT; CDR3aa: CASSARQGSTGELFF
d_gene: .; v_gene: TRBV11-3; abundance: .; j_gene: TRBJ1-1; CDR3nt: TGTGCCAGCAGCCCCGGGGGCGCTGAAGCTTTCTTT; CDR3aa: CASSPGGAEAFF
d_gene: TRBD1; v_gene: TRBV7-2; abundance: .; j_gene: TRBJ2-1; CDR3nt: TGTGCCAGCAGCTTCAGGGGGCGGGATGAGCAGTTCTTC; CDR3aa: CASSFRGRDEQFF
d_gene: TRBD1; v_gene: TRBV14; abundance: .; j_gene: TRBJ1-2; CDR3nt: TGTGCCAGCAGCCTTGACAGGGGGCTGGGCGTCTACACCTTC; CDR3aa: CASSLDRGLGVYTF
d_gene: TRBD2; v_gene: TRBV7-2; abundance: .; j_gene: TRBJ2-5; CDR3nt: TGTGCCAGCAGCTTGGCTAGCGGGGGGCGGTGGGAGACCCAGTACTTC; CDR3aa: CASSLASGGRWETQYF
d_gene: .; v_gene: TRBV7-2; abundance: .; j_gene: TRBJ2-1; CDR3nt: TGTGCCAGCAGCCCAACTTCCCAGGGAGAGCAGTTCTTC; CDR3aa: CASSPTSQGEQFF
d_gene: TRBD2; v_gene: TRBV3-1/TRBV3-2; abundance: .; j_gene: TRBJ2-7; CDR3nt: TGTGCCAGCAGTCCTACTAGCGGGGCCGTCGGGGAGCAGTACTTC; CDR3aa: CASSPTSGAVGEQYF
d_gene: .; v_gene: TRBV10-2; abundance: .; j_gene: TRBJ2-3; CDR3nt: TGCGCCAGCGGGTCGGTCACAGATACGCAGTATTTT; CDR3aa: CASGSVTDTQYF
d_gene: .; v_gene: TRBV6-2/TRBV6-3; abundance: .; j_gene: TRBJ2-7; CDR3nt: TGTGCCAGCAGTTACTCGGAGGGAAACCTCCTCGAGCAGTACTTC; CDR3aa: CASSYSEGNLLEQYF
d_gene: .; v_gene: TRBV10-3; abundance: few; j_gene: TRBJ1-2; CDR3nt: TGTGCCAGAAGCCGGGACGGAGCCCGTGAGGGCTACACCTTC; CDR3aa: CARSRDGAREGYTF
d_gene: .; v_gene: TRBV7-9; abundance: .; j_gene: TRBJ2-7; CDR3nt: TGTGCCAGCAGCCCATACAGGTTTCAATCCTACGAGCAGTACTTC; CDR3aa: CASSPYRFQSYEQYF
d_gene: .; v_gene: TRBV7-2; abundance: .; j_gene: TRBJ2-4; CDR3nt: TGTGCCAGCAGCTTATTACAGGGATACGAAAACATTCAGTACTTC; CDR3aa: CASSLLQGYENIQYF
d_gene: TRBD2; v_gene: TRBV6-4; abundance: .; j_gene: TRBJ2-3; CDR3nt: TGTGCCAGCAGTGACCCCGGACTAGGTACAGATACGCAGTATTTT; CDR3aa: CASSDPGLGTDTQYF
d_gene: .; v_gene: TRBV5-1; abundance: .; j_gene: TRBJ2-1; CDR3nt: TGCGCCAGCAGGCGGGACAGTCCCCCGGATGAGCAGTTCTTC; CDR3aa: CASRRDSPPDEQFF
d_gene: TRBD2; v_gene: TRBV6-2/TRBV6-3; abundance: .; j_gene: TRBJ2-5; CDR3nt: TGTGCCAGCAGTTACGACGTGGCTAGCGGGAGACAAGAGACCCAGTACTTC; CDR3aa: CASSYDVASGRQETQYF